A single sample is the source of the 20 T cell receptor beta chains below, sequenced in a study of blood T cells in healthy people across ages. Primers used in a second PCR of roughly 7 to 12 cycles were a sample-barcoded 5' primer and a J-beta primer mix. TCRdb reanalysed the 5' RACE reads using MiXCR and keeps one entry per CDR3 protein. The data contain 1.5 million to 2 million distinct CDR3 sequences, around half of them singletons. The sample was blood. Source of these receptors: a woman in her forties in good health.

This sequence joins TRBV4-2 and TRBJ1-2; D gene uncertain. V lost 2 bases and J lost 4, with 29 bases in between. CDR3 length: 20 residues. Germline CDR1 and CDR2: LGHNA and YNFKEQ. The CDR3 spells CASSQNAQPASHTRAYGYTF. For the CDR3, the DNA is TGTGCCAGCAGCCAAAACGCACAGCCCGCCTCACATACTCGGGCCTATGGCTACACCTTC.

The sample holds one count of this clonotype. V gene TRBV9 combines with J gene TRBJ1-5; no definite D call. The CDR3 sequence is 13 residues long. V was clipped by 1 base and J by 4 bases, with 6 bases between them. Germline V lookup: CDR1 SGDLS, CDR2 YYNGEE. The CDR3, as DNA: TGTGCCAGCAGCGTAACGTGGAATCAGCCCCAGCATTTT. It is translated as CASSVTWNQPQHF.

The chain uses TRBV20-1 and TRBJ2-1; 8 nucleotides align to TRBD2. Near its end, the DNA agrees better with TRBJ2-7, so the J call may be wrong. Germline CDR1 reads DFQATT; CDR2 reads SNEGSKA (reference sequence). This CDR3 region has 15 residues. The CDR3 nucleotides are TGCAGTGCTGGTCAGACTAGCGTCGCGAGGAATGAGCAGTACTTC. Amino acids: CSAGQTSVARNEQYF.

The J gene is TRBJ1-6, the V gene TRBV28, with D tentatively TRBD1 (5 bases). This CDR3 contains 17 residues. Trimming shortened V by 1 base and J by 14 bases, and 24 bases separated the two germline ends. Germline CDR1 MDHEN, CDR2 SYDVKM. The CDR3 reads CASSLSLVAGGDGALHF. The DNA of the CDR3 is TGTGCCAGCAGTTTATCTCTTGTTGCAGGAGGGGACGGGGCCCTCCACTTT.

The rearrangement links TRBV27 to TRBJ1-6; D is unclear. V lost 1 base and J 10 bases, leaving 14 bases between the germline ends. Germline V gene lookup returns CDR1 MNHEY and CDR2 SMNVEV (reference sequence). This CDR3 region has 15 residues. In nucleotides, the CDR3 is TGTGCCAGCAGTTTATTTGAGGGCGGAGAATCACCCCTCCACTTT. It specifies CASSLFEGGESPLHF.

The rearrangement joins TRBV29-1 to TRBJ1-4; D not certain. Germline CDR1 is SQVTM and CDR2 is ANQGSEA. With 4 bases removed from V and 6 bases from J, the gap between germline ends came to 9 bases. The CDR3 is 12 residues long. The CDR3: CSVVDGDEKLFF. As DNA, the CDR3 is TGCAGCGTTGTGGACGGGGATGAAAAACTGTTTTTT. The variable domain in full, completed from reference TRBV29-1 and TRBJ1-4, reads SAVISQKPSRDICQRGTSLTIQCQVDSQVTMMFWYRQQPGQSLTLIATANQGSEATYESGFVIDKFPISRPNLTFSTLTVSNMSPEDSSIYLCSVVDGDEKLFFGSGTQLSVL.

This chain links TRBV12-3 or TRBV12-4 with TRBJ1-6, with a possible D match to TRBD1 (5 bases). Trimming stripped 1 base from V and 1 base from J, with 8 bases between. The CDR3 sequence is 16 residues long. CDR3 sequence (DNA): TGTGCCAGCAGTTTAGACGGGGGGTCCTATAATTCACCCCTCCACTTT. Translated, it gives CASSLDGGSYNSPLHF.

This clonotype has just a few counts. The chain is built from TRBV24-1 and TRBJ2-4, with a possible D match to TRBD2 (5 bases). V was shortened by 2 bases and J by 0 bases, with 13 bases between the two germline ends. Looked up from germline, CDR1 is KGHDR and CDR2 is SFDVKD. The CDR3 is 17 amino acids. Here the CDR3 reads CATSDCARAIAKNIQYF. For the CDR3, the DNA is TGTGCCACCAGTGATTGCGCGAGGGCTATAGCCAAAAACATTCAGTACTTC.

The chain links TRBV29-1 to TRBJ2-5, with 9 bases aligning to TRBD2. The junction had 7 bases not matched to a gene; V was cut back by 4 bases and J by 4 bases. Germline CDR1 and CDR2: SQVTM and ANQGSEA. CDR3 length equals 14 residues. In DNA, the CDR3 is TGCAGCGTTGCTACGCGGGGGGGCCTAGAGACCCAGTACTTC. Protein sequence: CSVATRGGLETQYF.

The chain recombines TRBV7-2 with TRBJ1-6; D uncertain. CDR1 and CDR2 from the germline V gene are SGHTA and FQGNSA. Trimming removed 1 base at V and 2 bases at J, with 6 bases between. This CDR3 has 15 amino acids. CDR3 in DNA: TGTGCCAGCAGCTTAGAGCAAACCTATAATTCACCCCTCCACTTT. Its protein product is CASSLEQTYNSPLHF.

Concerning this clonotype: One end of the junction is discordant with germline, which a read error may explain. The chain uses TRBV12-3 or TRBV12-4 and TRBJ2-3, with a tentative D call TRBD1 (6 bases). CDR3 size: 13 residues. In nucleotides, the CDR3 is TGTGCCGGCAGTACAGGACAGCTTAATACGCAGTATTTT. The encoded protein is CAGSTGQLNTQYF.

The chain has TRBV7-2 and TRBJ2-5, with D possibly matching TRBD2 (6 bases). Judging by the DNA end, TRBJ2-7 fits better; the J call may be wrong. The CDR3 extends over 14 amino acids. Germline CDR1 is SGHTA and CDR2 is FQGNSA. CDR3 sequence: CASSRDSVACEQYF. The CDR3 DNA is TGTGCCAGCAGCCGGGACTCAGTAGCCTGCGAGCAGTACTTC.

The chain joins TRBV6-6 to TRBJ2-7; the match to TRBD1 covers 7 bases. Per germline, CDR1 MNHNY and CDR2 SVGAGI (reference sequence). This CDR3 contains 16 residues. J lost 3 bases, V lost 2 bases, and 10 bases had no gene match. The CDR3 here is CASSYGTGALYYEQYF. The CDR3 DNA sequence: TGTGCCAGCAGTTACGGAACAGGGGCCCTATACTACGAGCAGTACTTC.

The chain recombines TRBV10-1 with TRBJ1-1; D remains unclear. The V end lost 8 bases, the J end lost 0 bases, and 10 bases lay between the germline ends. CDR1 and CDR2 (germline): WNHNN, SYGVQD (reference sequence). The CDR3 runs 13 residues. The CDR3 DNA is TGCGCCAGCGCCCCAAGGCTGAACACTGAAGCTTTCTTT. Amino acid sequence: CASAPRLNTEAFF.

The sample holds a few counts of this clonotype. This sequence joins TRBV5-1 and TRBJ1-2; no reliable D call. From germline, CDR1 is SGHRS and CDR2 YFSETQ. CDR3 size: 15 residues. V lost 3 bases, J lost 4 bases, and 16 bases lay in between. CDR3 loop: CASSSEARRIYGYTF. DNA of the CDR3: TGCGCCAGCAGCTCCGAAGCCAGACGGATCTATGGCTACACCTTC.

This clonotype was recorded a few times. The rearrangement joins TRBV15 to TRBJ1-2; D gene unclear. CDR3 length: 17 amino acids. Germline V CDR1 and CDR2: LNHNV, YYDKDF (reference sequence). V gave up 4 bases and J gave up 3 bases, with 21 bases separating them. This chain's CDR3 is CATSNHRPSRDDYGYTF. The CDR3 DNA sequence: TGTGCCACCAGCAACCATAGACCTAGTCGGGATGACTATGGCTACACCTTC. The whole variable domain, remainder taken from reference TRBV15 and TRBJ1-2, is DAMVIQNPRYQVTQFGKPVTLSCSQTLNHNVMYWYQQKSSQAPKLLFHYYDKDFNNEADTPDNFQSRRPNTSFCFLDIRSPGLGDTAMYLCATSNHRPSRDDYGYTFGSGTRLTVV.

This chain links TRBV7-2 with TRBJ2-7, with D perhaps matching TRBD1 (5 bases). Trimming removed 2 bases from V and 3 bases from J, with 14 bases in between. The CDR3 runs to 15 residues. The germline gives CDR1 SGHTA, CDR2 FQGNSA. The DNA for the CDR3 is TGTGCCAGCAGCTTAAATGAGCAGGGTATCTACGAGCAGTACTTC. Its protein is CASSLNEQGIYEQYF.

This clonotype was counted a few times. The chain employs TRBV2 and TRBJ2-1; D uncertain. CDR1 is SNHLY and CDR2 is FYNNEI in the germline V gene. The CDR3 is made up of 13 amino acids. V was pared by 1 base and J by 10 bases, with 11 bases between. The chain's CDR3 is CASSEGQLREQFF. The CDR3 DNA reads TGTGCCAGCAGTGAAGGCCAACTGAGGGAGCAGTTCTTC.

This clonotype was counted a few times. This chain joins TRBV6-5 and TRBJ1-5; D is perhaps TRBD1 (6 bases). In germline, CDR1 is MNHEY, CDR2 SVGAGI. V was shortened by 6 bases and J by 1 base, with 10 bases between the two germline ends. The CDR3 spans 14 residues. The CDR3 here is CASRLDRSNQPQHF. The CDR3 DNA reads TGTGCCAGCAGGCTAGACAGGAGCAATCAGCCCCAGCATTTT.

This chain connects TRBV24-1 to TRBJ2-4; D could derive from TRBD1 or TRBD2 (5 bases each). TRBJ2-7 matches the DNA end more closely, so the J call is doubtful. This CDR3 is built from 15 residues. Germline values: CDR1 KGHDR, CDR2 SFDVKD. This CDR3 is CATQSTEGRGDEQYF. The CDR3 DNA follows: TGTGCCACGCAAAGTACCGAGGGGCGAGGAGACGAGCAGTACTTC.